In this sample, the clone carrying this TCR beta chain turned up many times. The data were taken from a study of human T cells and chemical hapten exposure. Study summary: Variability of per-sample TCR yields stemmed mainly from small differences in pooled library volume.

Time point defined: healthy volunteer bleed at 6 weeks. Total RNA was isolated from unfractionated whole blood. The germline V gene has CDR1 DFQATT and CDR2 SNEGSKA (reference sequence). V lost 6 bases and J 2 bases, leaving 20 bases between the germline ends. This CDR3 is built from 15 residues. During construction of the library, unique molecular identifiers were attached to individual cDNA molecules for quantitative, reproducible TCR counting. Authors' processing steps: Samples had a median of around 91,000 TCRs, ranging roughly 20,000 to 700,000. TCRdb itself ran the RACE reads through MiXCR, one entry per CDR3 protein. The V and J calls were determined by TCRdb, not by the authors. The sample yields 55,000 to 75,000 distinct CDR3 sequences, around 6.3% seen once.

Sequenced: whole blood. This chain joins TRBV20-1 and TRBJ2-7; maybe TRBD1 (5 bases). This clonotype was obtained from a female donor in good health. Some clones in this sample may be carry-over from other donors' samples. In DNA, the CDR3 is TGCAGTGCCCAGAAAACAGGTATGCCGACCTACGAGCAGTACTTC. Amino acid sequence: CSAQKTGMPTYEQYF.